One T cell receptor (beta chain) is described in this entry. The source of the sample is a study of OX40 agonist ivuxolimab in advanced cancers. Data came from immunoSEQ multiplex PCR; TCRdb stores just in-frame clones and leaves some out. The sample includes 55,000 to 70,000 clones, around 83% seen only once; the top ten take 4.6%. Germline CDR1 reads SGHVS; CDR2 reads FQNEAQ. This CDR3 comprises 13 residues. J was trimmed by 4 bases and V by 5 bases; bases with no gene match: 2. The chain recombines TRBV7-8 with TRBJ1-5, with 7 bases fitting TRBD1. The starting material was CD4+ or CD8+ T cells sorted from blood, obtained in a trial of the OX40 agonist ivuxolimab. The clonotype comes from an adult with an advanced solid tumor such as melanoma, head and neck, liver or kidney cancer. CDR3: CASSGTENQPQHF. CDR3 sequence (DNA): TGTGCCAGCAGCGGGACAGAGAATCAGCCCCAGCATTTT.